This T cell receptor (beta chain) was sequenced during a study of ipilimumab plus nivolumab after autologous stem cell transplantation. Study in general: Typical patient got a handful of ipilimumab doses and about eight nivolumab doses (median).

The method was immunoSEQ multiplex PCR; TCRdb's version includes in-frame clones alone and lacks a portion of them. The table includes some 87,000 clones, under 85% detected once. Trimming pared 1 base from V and 7 bases from J, leaving 8 bases between. CDR1 is SGHNT and CDR2 is YENEEA in the germline V gene. CDR3 length equals 13 residues. The source material was PBMCs, sampled in a trial of ipilimumab plus nivolumab as post-transplant consolidation. This TCR came from a male donor with diffuse large B-cell lymphoma. This sequence joins TRBV11-3 and TRBJ2-1, with D perhaps assigned TRBD1 or TRBD2 (5 bases each). The CDR3, as DNA: TGTGCCAGCAGCTTAGGAGGGGCAAATGAGCAGTTCTTC. It specifies CASSLGGANEQFF.